This entry features one T cell receptor (beta chain) sequence. The data were produced by immunoSEQ multiplex PCR, yet TCRdb's version contains in-frame clones alone and is incomplete. Of about 2.4 million clones detected, under 95% appear once; the ten largest clones hold more than 0.35%. This CDR3 comprises 15 residues. V lost 6 bases to trimming and J lost 4 bases, with 20 bases between them. CDR1 and CDR2 from the germline V gene are SQVTM and ANQGSEA. These data come from a study of shared clonotypes between healthy human individuals. The J gene is TRBJ2-3, the V gene TRBV29-1; D might be TRBD1 (6 bases). Material for sequencing was naive CD4+ T cells from PBMCs. Indicated subset: CD45RA+ positively selected. The sequence was collected from a man younger than 35 in good health. Some clones in this sample may be carry-over from other donors' samples. The CDR3 DNA sequence: TGCAGCGTCCCCCCTTCAGACAGGACATCAGATACGCAGTATTTT. Its translation is CSVPPSDRTSDTQYF.